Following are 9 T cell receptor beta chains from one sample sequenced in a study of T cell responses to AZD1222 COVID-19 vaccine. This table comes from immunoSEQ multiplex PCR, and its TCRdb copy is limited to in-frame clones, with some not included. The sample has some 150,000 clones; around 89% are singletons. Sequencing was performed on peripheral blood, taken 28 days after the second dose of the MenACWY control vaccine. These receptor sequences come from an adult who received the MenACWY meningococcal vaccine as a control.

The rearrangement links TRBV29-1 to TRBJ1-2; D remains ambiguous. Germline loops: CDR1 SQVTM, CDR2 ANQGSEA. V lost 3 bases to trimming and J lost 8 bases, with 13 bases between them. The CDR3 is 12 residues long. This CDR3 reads CSVDGRRQGYTF. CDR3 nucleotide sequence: TGCAGCGTTGACGGTCGCCGGCAGGGCTACACCTTC.

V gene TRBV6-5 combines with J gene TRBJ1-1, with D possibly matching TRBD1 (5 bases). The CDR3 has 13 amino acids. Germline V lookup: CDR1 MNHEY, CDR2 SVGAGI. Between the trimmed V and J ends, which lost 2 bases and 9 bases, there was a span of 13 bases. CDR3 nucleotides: TGTGCCAGCAGTTACCGAGGACATAGTAAAGCTTTCTTT. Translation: CASSYRGHSKAFF.

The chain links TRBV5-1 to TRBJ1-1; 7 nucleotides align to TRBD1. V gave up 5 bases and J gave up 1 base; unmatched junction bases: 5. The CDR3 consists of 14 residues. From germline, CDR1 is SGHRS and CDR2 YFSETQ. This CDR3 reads CASRPGTANTEAFF. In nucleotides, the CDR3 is TGCGCCAGCAGGCCCGGGACAGCGAACACTGAAGCTTTCTTT. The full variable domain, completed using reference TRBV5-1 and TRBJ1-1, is KAGVTQTPRYLIKTRGQQVTLSCSPISGHRSVSWYQQTPGQGLQFLFEYFSETQRNKGNFPGRFSGRQFSNSRSEMNVSTLELGDSALYLCASRPGTANTEAFFGQGTRLTVV.

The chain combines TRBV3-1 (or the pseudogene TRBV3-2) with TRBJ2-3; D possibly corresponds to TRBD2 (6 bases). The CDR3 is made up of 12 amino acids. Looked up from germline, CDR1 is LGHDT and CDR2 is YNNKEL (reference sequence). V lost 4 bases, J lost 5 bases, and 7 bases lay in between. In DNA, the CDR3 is TGTGCCAGCAGCCTCGGGGGAGATACGCAGTATTTT. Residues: CASSLGGDTQYF.

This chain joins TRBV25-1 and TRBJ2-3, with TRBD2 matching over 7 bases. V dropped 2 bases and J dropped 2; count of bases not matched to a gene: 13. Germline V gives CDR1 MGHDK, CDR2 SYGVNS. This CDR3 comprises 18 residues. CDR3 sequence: CASSEPPGGGEDTDTQYF. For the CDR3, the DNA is TGTGCCAGCAGTGAACCTCCGGGTGGGGGGGAGGACACAGATACGCAGTATTTT.

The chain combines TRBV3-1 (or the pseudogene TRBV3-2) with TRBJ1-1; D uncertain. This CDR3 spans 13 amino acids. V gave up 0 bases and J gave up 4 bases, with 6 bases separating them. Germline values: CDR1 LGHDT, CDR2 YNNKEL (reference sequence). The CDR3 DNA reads TGTGCCAGCAGCCAAGATACGGTCACTGAAGCTTTCTTT. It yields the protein CASSQDTVTEAFF.

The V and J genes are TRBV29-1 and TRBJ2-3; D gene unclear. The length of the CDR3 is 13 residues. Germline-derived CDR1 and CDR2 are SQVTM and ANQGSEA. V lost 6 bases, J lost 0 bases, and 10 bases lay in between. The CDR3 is CSVGSGSTDTQYF. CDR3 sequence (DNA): TGCAGCGTGGGGTCGGGCAGCACAGATACGCAGTATTTT.

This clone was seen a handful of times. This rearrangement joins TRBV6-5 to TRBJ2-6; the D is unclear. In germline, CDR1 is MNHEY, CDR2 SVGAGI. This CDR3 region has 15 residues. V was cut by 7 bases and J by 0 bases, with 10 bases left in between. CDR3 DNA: TGTGCCAGCACACGTGGCGGCTCTGGGGCCAACGTCCTGACTTTC. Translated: CASTRGGSGANVLTF.

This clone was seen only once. The CDR3 loop reads CASSESAGVEQYF. DNA for the CDR3: TGCGCCAGCAGTGAGTCTGCAGGGGTCGAGCAGTACTTC. The chain couples TRBV10-1 to TRBJ2-7, with TRBD1 as a possible D gene (6 bases). Between the trimmed V and J ends, which lost 0 bases and 6 bases, there was a span of 9 bases. The CDR3 has 13 residues. Germline V gene data show CDR1 as WNHNN and CDR2 as SYGVQD (reference sequence).